The 5 T cell receptor beta chains given below trace back to one sample, sequenced in a study of control samples from healthy donors and cancer patients. Produced via immunoSEQ multiplex PCR; TCRdb's table is partial and in-frame only. The repertoire includes about 120,000 clones, approximately 92% of them detected once, and about 1.1% sits in the top ten. Source material: PBMCs. Every receptor here comes from a woman aged 50 to 65 with colorectal cancer.

The rearrangement links TRBV25-1 to TRBJ1-2; 7 positions match TRBD1. Germline assignment: CDR1 MGHDK and CDR2 SYGVNS. CDR3 length: 14 amino acids. Losses at the gene ends were 4 bases for V and 6 bases for J; bases not matched to a gene: 8. The CDR3 coding sequence is TGTGCCAGCAGTGCGACAGGGATAACAAATGGCTACACCTTC. Translated: CASSATGITNGYTF.

This chain joins TRBV11-2 and TRBJ2-7; D is unclear. V was cut by 5 bases and J by 3 bases, with 11 bases left in between. CDR1 and CDR2 (germline): SGHAT, FQNNGV. The CDR3 runs 13 residues. In DNA, the CDR3 is TGTGCCAGCAGCCCCCGGGCGAGCTACGAGCAGTACTTC. Residues: CASSPRASYEQYF.

The chain couples TRBV29-1 to TRBJ2-7, with 8 bases matching TRBD1. CDR1 SQVTM and CDR2 ANQGSEA come from the germline V gene. There are 14 residues in the CDR3. Losses at the gene ends were 6 bases for V and 5 bases for J; bases not matched to a gene: 12. The CDR3 region is CSVTSRDRNHEQYF. CDR3 in DNA: TGCAGCGTAACTTCCCGGGACAGGAACCACGAGCAGTACTTC.

The V gene is TRBV28, the J gene TRBJ2-7; D is ambiguous. Germline CDR1 and CDR2: MDHEN and SYDVKM. The ends were cut back, 6 bases at V and 3 bases at J, with 9 bases in the middle. The CDR3 sequence is 12 residues long. CDR3 residues: CASSGDRYEQYF. CDR3 sequence (DNA): TGTGCCAGCAGCGGAGACCGCTACGAGCAGTACTTC.

CDR3 protein: CASSLIPYSRGGDDTQYF. DNA of the CDR3: TGTGCCAGCAGCTTAATCCCCTATAGCAGGGGAGGTGATGATACGCAGTATTTT. The chain carries TRBV7-3 and TRBJ2-3; D tentatively fits TRBD1 or TRBD2 (6 bases each). V was trimmed by 1 base and J by 6 bases, leaving 23 bases between them. This CDR3 has 18 amino acids. Germline CDR1 is SGHTA and CDR2 is FQGTGA.